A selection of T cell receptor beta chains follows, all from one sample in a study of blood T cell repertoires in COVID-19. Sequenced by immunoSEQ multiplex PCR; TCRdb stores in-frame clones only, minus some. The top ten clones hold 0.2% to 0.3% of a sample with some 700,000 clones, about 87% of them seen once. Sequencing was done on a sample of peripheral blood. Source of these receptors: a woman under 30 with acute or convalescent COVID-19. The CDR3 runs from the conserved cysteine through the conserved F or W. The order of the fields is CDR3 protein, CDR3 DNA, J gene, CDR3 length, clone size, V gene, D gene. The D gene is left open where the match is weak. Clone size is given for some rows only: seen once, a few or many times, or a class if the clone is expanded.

CATRYGTEAFF	TGTGCCACCCGATACGGGACTGAAGCTTTCTTT	TRBJ1-1	11	.	TRBV2	.
CASSSQGDTEAFF	TGTGCCAGCAGCTCACAGGGGGACACTGAAGCTTTCTTT	TRBJ1-1	13	.	TRBV7-2	TRBD1
CAISASQGYGYTF	TGTGCCATCAGTGCATCACAGGGGTATGGCTACACCTTC	TRBJ1-2	13	.	TRBV10-3	TRBD1
CASSPIQTGVGEQYF	TGTGCCAGCAGCCCGATTCAGACAGGGGTCGGTGAGCAGTACTTC	TRBJ2-7	15	.	TRBV9	TRBD1
CASSRRPGGDGYTF	TGTGCCAGCAGTCGGAGGCCGGGTGGGGATGGCTACACCTTC	TRBJ1-2	14	.	TRBV6-5	.
CASSSQGENTEAFF	TGCGCCAGCAGCTCACAGGGGGAGAACACTGAAGCTTTCTTT	TRBJ1-1	14	.	TRBV5-1	TRBD1
CASSPRTSAGDEQYF	TGTGCCAGCAGCCCCCGGACTAGCGCTGGCGACGAGCAGTACTTC	TRBJ2-7	15	.	TRBV9	TRBD2
CASRENSNQPQHF	TGTGCCAGCAGAGAGAATAGCAATCAGCCCCAGCATTTT	TRBJ1-5	13	.	TRBV12-3/TRBV12-4	.
CATSDREPPYNEQFF	TGTGCCACCAGTGATAGAGAGCCACCCTACAATGAGCAGTTCTTC	TRBJ2-1	15	.	TRBV24-1	.
CASRNPDRVDEQFF	TGTGCCAGCAGGAATCCTGACAGGGTTGATGAGCAGTTCTTC	TRBJ2-1	14	.	TRBV7-8	TRBD1
CASSRTETNTEAFF	TGTGCCAGCAGTCGGACAGAGACGAACACTGAAGCTTTCTTT	TRBJ1-1	14	.	TRBV6-2/TRBV6-3	.
CASSPGQDRNEQYF	TGCGCCAGCAGCCCGGGACAGGACAGAAACGAGCAGTACTTC	TRBJ2-7	14	.	TRBV5-1	TRBD1
CASSQARGQAFSNQPQHF	TGTGCCAGCAGCCAAGCGAGGGGACAGGCCTTTTCCAATCAGCCCCAGCATTTT	TRBJ1-5	18	.	TRBV3-1/TRBV3-2	TRBD1
CASSERGLAGHVNEQFF	TGTGCCAGCAGTGAACGGGGACTAGCGGGGCATGTAAATGAGCAGTTCTTC	TRBJ2-1	17	.	TRBV25-1	TRBD2
CASRPLSAGVKSEQFF	TGTGCCAGCAGGCCTCTATCGGCGGGGGTTAAAAGTGAGCAGTTCTTC	TRBJ2-1	16	.	TRBV27	TRBD2
CASARSTSGNYNEQFF	TGTGCTAGTGCCCGCTCGACTAGCGGGAACTACAATGAGCAGTTCTTC	TRBJ2-1	16	.	TRBV12-5	TRBD2
CASSLAAGAGNQPQHF	TGTGCCAGCAGCTTAGCCGCGGGGGCTGGCAATCAGCCCCAGCATTTT	TRBJ1-5	16	.	TRBV7-9	.
CASSQETVSYEQYF	TGTGCCAGCAGCCAGGAGACAGTCTCCTACGAGCAGTACTTC	TRBJ2-7	14	.	TRBV4-2	.
CASSSTGLGTGELFF	TGTGCCAGCAGCTCCACAGGGTTGGGGACCGGGGAGCTGTTTTTT	TRBJ2-2	15	.	TRBV5-4	.
CSVQTGATNTEAFF	TGCAGCGTTCAGACAGGGGCCACGAACACTGAAGCTTTCTTT	TRBJ1-1	14	.	TRBV29-1	TRBD1
CATSEGQGAVQPQHF	TGTGCCACCAGTGAAGGACAGGGGGCAGTTCAGCCCCAGCATTTT	TRBJ1-5	15	.	TRBV24-1	TRBD1
CASSPIMTAYSPLHF	TGTGCCAGCAGTCCGATTATGACAGCCTATTCACCCCTCCACTTT	TRBJ1-6	15	.	TRBV6-5	.
CASSEGWLAGNTDTQYF	TGTGCCAGCAGTGAAGGTTGGCTAGCGGGGAACACAGATACGCAGTATTTT	TRBJ2-3	17	.	TRBV2	TRBD2
CASKTGGVNNEQFF	TGTGCCAGCAAAACAGGGGGGGTGAACAATGAGCAGTTCTTC	TRBJ2-1	14	.	TRBV6-6	.
CSVEVRGQGGELFF	TGCAGCGTTGAAGTTCGGGGACAGGGCGGGGAGCTGTTTTTT	TRBJ2-2	14	.	TRBV29-1	TRBD1
CASSRTSGDTDTQYF	TGTGCCAGCAGCCGGACTAGCGGTGACACAGATACGCAGTATTTT	TRBJ2-3	15	.	TRBV4-2	TRBD2
CASSQDLPDGRGAVF	TGCGCCAGCAGCCAAGATTTACCCGACGGGCGGGGGGCCGTCTTT	TRBJ1-1	15	once	TRBV4-3	.
CASSLRQALNQIRSGANVLTF	TGTGCCAGCAGCTTAAGACAGGCGCTAAACCAAATCCGCTCTGGGGCCAACGTCCTGACTTTC	TRBJ2-6	21	once	TRBV7-8	.
CASSQVGVNTEAFF	TGTGCCAGCAGCCAAGTAGGGGTGAACACTGAAGCTTTCTTT	TRBJ1-1	14	.	TRBV3-1/TRBV3-2	.
CASKADRGLYNEQFF	TGTGCCAGTAAGGCGGACAGGGGTCTCTACAATGAGCAGTTCTTC	TRBJ2-1	15	.	TRBV19	TRBD1
CASSLRPGDSARSPLHF	TGTGCCAGCAGCCTGCGACCTGGGGACAGCGCCCGGTCACCCCTCCACTTT	TRBJ1-6	17	.	TRBV3-1/TRBV3-2	TRBD1
CASKRYGTEAFF	TGTGCCAGCAAGAGGTACGGCACTGAAGCTTTCTTT	TRBJ1-1	12	.	TRBV11-2	.
CASSQVTGTELGNTIYF	TGCGCCAGCAGCCAAGTGACCGGGACAGAACTTGGAAACACCATATATTTT	TRBJ1-3	17	.	TRBV4-1	TRBD1
CAISAGTDVSEQYF	TGTGCCATCAGTGCGGGGACAGATGTCTCCGAGCAGTACTTC	TRBJ2-7	14	.	TRBV10-3	TRBD1
CASSPTGTESYGYTF	TGTGCCAGCAGCCCCACCGGGACAGAGTCTTATGGCTACACCTTC	TRBJ1-2	15	once	TRBV7-3	TRBD1
CASREQTGLNYGYTF	TGTGCCAGCAGGGAACAGACAGGGCTCAACTATGGCTACACCTTC	TRBJ1-2	15	.	TRBV6-6	TRBD1
CASSLDGSRDTEAFF	TGCGCCAGCAGCTTGGACGGGAGTAGGGACACTGAAGCTTTCTTT	TRBJ1-1	15	.	TRBV5-1	.
CASSIYESGRVVEMLRYEQYF	TGTGCCAGCAGCATCTACGAGTCGGGCAGGGTTGTCGAAATGTTGAGATACGAGCAGTACTTC	TRBJ2-7	21	.	TRBV6-2/TRBV6-3	.
CAISELDPSTEAFF	TGTGCCATCAGTGAGCTAGACCCGAGCACTGAAGCTTTCTTT	TRBJ1-1	14	.	TRBV10-3	.